Sequencing of this T cell receptor (beta chain) was carried out in a study of T cell responses to AZD1222 COVID-19 vaccine. With respect to this clone: Its antigen is as yet unknown.

Profiled with immunoSEQ multiplex PCR; TCRdb holds only in-frame clones, not every one. The sample records around 100,000 clones, roughly 84% being singletons. V shed 0 bases and J shed 7 bases, with 14 bases lying between them. The CDR3 runs to 14 residues. Germline assignment: CDR1 SGHNT and CDR2 YYREEE (reference sequence). General study findings and limits: In the spike-specific TCR repertoire, nearly half reportedly target unmutated variant regions.

The input for sequencing was peripheral blood, taken on day 0 of AZD1222 vaccination. This chain uses TRBV5-4 with TRBJ2-7; the D call may be TRBD1 or TRBD2 (5 bases each). The clonotype originates from an adult in good health. For the CDR3, the DNA is TGTGCCAGCAGCTTGGCGGACAACGGCGGGGAGCAGTACTTC. Its translation is CASSLADNGGEQYF.